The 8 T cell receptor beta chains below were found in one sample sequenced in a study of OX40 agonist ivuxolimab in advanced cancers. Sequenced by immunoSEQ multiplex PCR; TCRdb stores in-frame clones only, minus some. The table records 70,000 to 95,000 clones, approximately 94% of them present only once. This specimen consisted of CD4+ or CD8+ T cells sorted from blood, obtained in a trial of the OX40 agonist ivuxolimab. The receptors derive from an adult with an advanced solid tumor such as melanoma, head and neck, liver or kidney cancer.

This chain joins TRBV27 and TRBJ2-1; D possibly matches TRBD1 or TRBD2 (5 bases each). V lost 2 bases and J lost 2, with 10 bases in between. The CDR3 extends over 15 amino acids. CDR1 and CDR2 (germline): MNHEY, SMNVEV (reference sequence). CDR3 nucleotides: TGTGCCAGCAGTTTAACCGGGACGGCCTACAATGAGCAGTTCTTC. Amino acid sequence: CASSLTGTAYNEQFF.

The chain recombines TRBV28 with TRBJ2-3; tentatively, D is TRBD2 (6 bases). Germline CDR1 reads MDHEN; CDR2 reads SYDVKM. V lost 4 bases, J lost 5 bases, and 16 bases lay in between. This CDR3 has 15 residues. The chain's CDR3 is CASSWGERVGDTQYF. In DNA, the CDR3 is TGTGCCAGCAGTTGGGGGGAACGAGTTGGAGATACGCAGTATTTT.

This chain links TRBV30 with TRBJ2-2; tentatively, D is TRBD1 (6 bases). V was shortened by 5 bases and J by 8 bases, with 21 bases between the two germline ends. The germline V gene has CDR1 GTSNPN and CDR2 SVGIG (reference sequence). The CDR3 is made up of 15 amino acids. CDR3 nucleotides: TGTGCCTGGCCCTCCCGGGACACGGTACAGGGGGAGCTGTTTTTT. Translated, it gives CAWPSRDTVQGELFF.

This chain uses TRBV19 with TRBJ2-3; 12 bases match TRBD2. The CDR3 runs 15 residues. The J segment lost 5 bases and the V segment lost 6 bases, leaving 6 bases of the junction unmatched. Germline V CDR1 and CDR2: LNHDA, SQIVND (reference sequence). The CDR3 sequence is CASRSSGGVVDTQYF. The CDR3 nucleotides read TGTGCCAGTAGATCTAGCGGGGGGGTCGTAGATACGCAGTATTTT.

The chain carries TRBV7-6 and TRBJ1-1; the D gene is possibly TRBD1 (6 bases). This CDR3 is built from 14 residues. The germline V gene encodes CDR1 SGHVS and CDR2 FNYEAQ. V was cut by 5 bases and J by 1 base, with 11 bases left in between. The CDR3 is CASSRLTGNTEAFF. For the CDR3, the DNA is TGTGCCAGCAGCCGGTTGACAGGGAACACTGAAGCTTTCTTT.

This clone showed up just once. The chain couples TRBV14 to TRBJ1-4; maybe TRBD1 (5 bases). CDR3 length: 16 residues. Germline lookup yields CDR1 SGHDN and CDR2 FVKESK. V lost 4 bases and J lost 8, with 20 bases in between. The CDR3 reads CASSPEEGLIEEKLFF. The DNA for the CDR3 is TGTGCCAGCAGCCCTGAGGAGGGGTTAATCGAAGAAAAACTGTTTTTT.

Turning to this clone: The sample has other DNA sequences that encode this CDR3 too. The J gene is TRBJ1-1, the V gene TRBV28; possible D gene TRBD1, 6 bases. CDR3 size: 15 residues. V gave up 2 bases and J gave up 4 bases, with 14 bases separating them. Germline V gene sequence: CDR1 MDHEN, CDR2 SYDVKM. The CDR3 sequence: CASSLGGRVITEAFF. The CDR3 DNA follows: TGTGCCAGCAGTTTAGGGGGGCGTGTGATCACTGAAGCTTTCTTT. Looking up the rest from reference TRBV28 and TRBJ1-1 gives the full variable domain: DVKVTQSSRYLVKRTGEKVFLECVQDMDHENMFWYRQDPGLGLRLIYFSYDVKMKEKGDIPEGYSVSREKKERFSLILESASTNQTSMYLCASSLGGRVITEAFFGQGTRLTVV.

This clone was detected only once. CDR3 residues: CASRGTASYEQYF. In nucleotides, the CDR3 is TGTGCCAGCAGAGGGACAGCCTCCTACGAGCAGTACTTC. The gene calls are TRBV6-5 and TRBJ2-7; 7 nucleotides agree with TRBD1. From germline, CDR1 is MNHEY and CDR2 SVGAGI. V lost 6 bases and J lost 0; bases outside the gene matches: 2. The CDR3 is made up of 13 amino acids.